One sample yielded the 18 T cell receptor beta chains listed below, sequenced in a study of blood T cell repertoires in COVID-19. Generated by immunoSEQ multiplex PCR, the TCRdb table keeps only in-frame clones and is missing some. The sample lists roughly 340,000 clones; roughly 90% were seen once. Sequencing was carried out using peripheral blood. The receptors were gathered from a woman in her twenties or thirties with COVID-19, enrolled during active disease.

The chain couples TRBV2 to TRBJ2-5; the D gene is possibly TRBD1 (5 bases). This CDR3 has 15 residues. Germline loops: CDR1 SNHLY, CDR2 FYNNEI. Trimming pared 1 base from V and 4 bases from J, leaving 13 bases between. The CDR3 bases are TGTGCCAGCAGTGAAGGGGCAGGGAATAGAGAGACCCAGTACTTC. Its translation is CASSEGAGNRETQYF.

This clone showed up just once. DNA of the CDR3: TGCGCCAGCAGCCCTCGGACGGGACTCCAAGAGACCCAGTACTTC. Protein: CASSPRTGLQETQYF. The chain carries TRBV4-1 and TRBJ2-5; tentative D call: TRBD2 (6 bases). Trimming cost V 4 bases and J 1 base, with 13 bases left between them. This CDR3 region has 15 residues. Germline values: CDR1 MGHRA, CDR2 YSYEKL.

Comments on this clone: This sample includes further DNA sequences coding for the same CDR3. This chain connects TRBV7-6 to TRBJ1-2; TRBD1 aligns across 8 bases. The trim removed 1 base at V and 8 bases at J, leaving 9 bases unmatched. Per germline, CDR1 SGHVS and CDR2 FNYEAQ. The CDR3 loop spans 15 amino acids. For the CDR3, the DNA is TGTGCCAGCAGCTTAGACGGCCAGGGGGCAGGGGGCTACACCTTC. It encodes CASSLDGQGAGGYTF.

The J gene is TRBJ2-1, the V gene TRBV19; possible D gene TRBD2, 6 bases. Germline V CDR1 and CDR2: LNHDA, SQIVND (reference sequence). V lost 4 bases and J lost 0, with 22 bases in between. This CDR3 region has 19 residues. CDR3 residues: CASSKRAPMAGSSYNEQFF. In DNA, the CDR3 is TGTGCCAGTAGTAAGAGGGCCCCGATGGCGGGGAGCTCCTACAATGAGCAGTTCTTC.

The chain employs TRBV3-1 (or the pseudogene TRBV3-2) and TRBJ2-1; 9 nucleotides agree with TRBD2. V lost 4 bases to trimming and J lost 0 bases; unmatched junction nucleotides: 16. The CDR3 has 20 amino acids. The germline gives CDR1 LGHDT, CDR2 YNNKEL (reference sequence). As DNA, the CDR3 is TGTGCCAGCAGCCCACGGTTCAGGGTGGCGGGAGGGGGCTCCTACAATGAGCAGTTCTTC. Amino acid sequence: CASSPRFRVAGGGSYNEQFF.

This chain links TRBV7-2 with TRBJ2-5; 8 nucleotides match TRBD1. V lost 7 bases to trimming and J lost 5 bases; unmatched junction nucleotides: 12. CDR3 length equals 15 residues. Germline-derived CDR1 and CDR2 are SGHTA and FQGNSA. The CDR3 nucleotides are TGTGCCAGCACCCAACCGACAGGGGAGACTGAGACCCAGTACTTC. It encodes CASTQPTGETETQYF.

The chain couples TRBV10-2 to TRBJ2-2, with D perhaps TRBD1 (6 bases). CDR3 size: 14 residues. Germline V gives CDR1 WSHSY, CDR2 SAAADI. Trimming removed 8 bases from V and 1 base from J, with 11 bases in between. In nucleotides, the CDR3 is TGCGCCAGCGGTTTGGGACAGAACACCGGGGAGCTGTTTTTT. Protein: CASGLGQNTGELFF.

The chain uses TRBV7-2 and TRBJ2-1, with 11 bases fitting TRBD1. Germline V gives CDR1 SGHTA, CDR2 FQGNSA. The V segment lost 2 bases and the J segment 9 bases; nucleotides outside the gene matches: 3. The CDR3 consists of 14 residues. The CDR3 DNA sequence: TGTGCCAGCAGCTTATCCGGGACAGGGGGTGAGCAGTTCTTC. This translates into CASSLSGTGGEQFF.

This clone showed up just a few times. The V call is TRBV7-2, the J call TRBJ1-3; D is uncertain. The V end lost 5 bases, the J end lost 4 bases, and 18 bases lay between the germline ends. Germline CDR1 and CDR2: SGHTA and FQGNSA. The CDR3 is made up of 16 amino acids. The DNA of the CDR3 is TGTGCCAGCAGCACCCGCCTCGGGGTATCAGGAAACACCATATATTTT. This translates into CASSTRLGVSGNTIYF.

This chain joins TRBV15 and TRBJ2-2, with D uncertain. Trimming removed 5 bases from V and 7 bases from J, with 8 bases in between. In germline, CDR1 is LNHNV, CDR2 YYDKDF (reference sequence). This CDR3 region has 12 residues. In DNA, the CDR3 is TGTGCCACCAGCTCCCGGGTCGGGGAGCTGTTTTTT. Its protein is CATSSRVGELFF.

In regard to this clone: Other nucleotide sequences in the sample specify the same CDR3. The chain has TRBV7-9 and TRBJ1-3, with D possibly being TRBD1 (5 bases). The CDR3 consists of 14 residues. V shed 5 bases and J shed 0 bases, with 8 bases lying between them. Germline CDR1 SEHNR, CDR2 FQNEAQ (reference sequence). This CDR3 reads CASSPDNSGNTIYF. The CDR3 bases are TGTGCCAGCAGCCCGGACAACTCTGGAAACACCATATATTTT.

With regard to this clone: Other DNA sequences in the sample encode the same CDR3. In DNA form, the CDR3 reads TGTGCCAGTAGTAGGACAGGGCGGACTGAAGCTTTCTTT. Its protein is CASSRTGRTEAFF. The J gene is TRBJ1-1, the V gene TRBV19, with 8 bases aligning to TRBD1. Germline CDR1 and CDR2: LNHDA and SQIVND (reference sequence). The CDR3 length is 13 residues. V lost 4 bases to trimming and J lost 5 bases; unmatched junction nucleotides: 3.

The gene calls are TRBV7-2 and TRBJ2-3, with 7 bases lining up with TRBD1. There are 14 residues in the CDR3. The V gene's germline CDR1 is SGHTA and CDR2 FQGNSA. The V and J ends lost 3 bases and 3 bases, in that order; junction bases with no gene match: 3. The CDR3 DNA is TGTGCCAGCAGCTTTCCCAGGGGGACAGATACGCAGTATTTT. Translation gives CASSFPRGTDTQYF.

This clone occurred once. The chain has TRBV6-2 or TRBV6-3 and TRBJ1-1, with TRBD1 as a possible D gene (6 bases). V dropped 2 bases and J dropped 5 bases, with 12 bases sitting between them. Germline V gene lookup returns CDR1 MNHEY and CDR2 SVGEGT. The CDR3 covers 14 residues. This CDR3 reads CASSYRRGRTEAFF. In DNA, the CDR3 is TGTGCCAGCAGTTACCGAAGGGGGAGAACTGAAGCTTTCTTT.

V and J are TRBV6-1 and TRBJ2-7, with TRBD1 identical over 8 bases. This CDR3 region has 15 residues. Germline lookup yields CDR1 MNHNS and CDR2 SASEGT. The V segment lost 1 base and the J segment 7 bases; nucleotides outside the gene matches: 9. In nucleotides, the CDR3 is TGTGCCAGCAGTGAAGATCAAAGACAGGGGTTGGAGCAGTACTTC. As protein: CASSEDQRQGLEQYF.

The chain recombines TRBV7-9 with TRBJ1-5; D remains unclear. Looked up from germline, CDR1 is SEHNR and CDR2 is FQNEAQ (reference sequence). V lost 3 bases and J lost 7, with 7 bases in between. The CDR3 covers 12 residues. CDR3 sequence reads: CASSFAQQPQHF. In DNA, the CDR3 is TGTGCCAGCAGCTTCGCACAGCAGCCCCAGCATTTT.

The genes are TRBV20-1 and TRBJ2-5, with 8 bases matching TRBD1. The CDR3 is 14 residues long. V lost 3 bases to trimming and J lost 4 bases; unmatched junction nucleotides: 7. CDR1 is DFQATT and CDR2 is SNEGSKA in the germline V gene (reference sequence). The CDR3 protein is CSASSTQGAETQYF. The CDR3 DNA is TGCAGTGCTAGTTCCACCCAGGGGGCAGAGACCCAGTACTTC.

The rearrangement links TRBV6-2 or TRBV6-3 to TRBJ1-5; 7 bases line up with TRBD1. Germline-derived CDR1 and CDR2 are MNHEY and SVGEGT. The CDR3 has 14 amino acids. Trimming cost V 2 bases and J 2 bases; bases outside gene matches: 0. As DNA, the CDR3 is TGTGCCAGCAGTTACGGACAGGGCAATCAGCCCCAGCATTTT. This gives the protein CASSYGQGNQPQHF.